This T cell receptor beta chain was sequenced in a study of T-cell reconstitution after alpha-beta-depleted transplantation in children. This CDR3 is 13 amino acids long. V lost 5 bases to trimming and J lost 14 bases; unmatched junction nucleotides: 11. Per germline, CDR1 MRHNA and CDR2 SNTAGT. Preparation of the TCRbeta library used unique molecular identifiers. TCRdb called the PCR reads again in MiXCR, with one record for every CDR3 protein. This sample carries more than 550,000 distinct CDR3 sequences, roughly a tenth of them seen once, and the ten largest clones take about 4.3%. This TCR was recovered from a human donor who donated a stem cell graft to a child with acute myeloid leukemia. This sequence joins TRBV6-4 and TRBJ1-2, with 10 bases identical to TRBD1. The sequenced sample was PBMCs from the stem cell graft donor, obtained from the stem cell graft. The DNA of the CDR3 is TGTGCCAGCAGTCGGGACAGGGGATCCCCTTGGACCTTC. Its translation: CASSRDRGSPWTF.